The 8 T cell receptor beta chains in this list originate from one sample, sequenced in a study of control samples from healthy donors and cancer patients. Libraries were prepared by immunoSEQ multiplex PCR; TCRdb keeps only in-frame clonotypes and omits some of them. The sample lists 68,000 or so clones, approximately 83% seen once, with about 15% in the top ten. Input material: blood. The source of these receptors is a man aged 55-75 years in good health.

The chain recombines TRBV5-6 with TRBJ1-5, with 7 bases identical to TRBD1. V was clipped by 4 bases and J by 5 bases; unmatched bases: 9. The CDR3 runs 15 residues. The germline V gene encodes CDR1 SGHDT and CDR2 YYEEEE. This CDR3 reads CASSPRGRSDQPQHF. DNA for the CDR3: TGTGCCAGCAGCCCGAGGGGGCGCAGCGATCAGCCCCAGCATTTT.

This clone was seen once. The chain joins TRBV7-8 to TRBJ1-2; 8 bases are a match to TRBD1. The V gene's germline CDR1 is SGHVS and CDR2 FQNEAQ. The CDR3 contains 15 residues. The V and J ends lost 4 bases and 4 bases, in that order; junction bases with no gene match: 8. CDR3 in amino acids: CASSSSMTGVYGYTF. The CDR3 DNA follows: TGTGCCAGCAGCTCCTCAATGACAGGGGTCTATGGCTACACCTTC.

The count of this clone is one. V usage is TRBV3-1 (or the pseudogene TRBV3-2) and J usage is TRBJ1-1; D uncertain. The CDR3 extends over 14 amino acids. In germline, CDR1 is LGHDT, CDR2 YNNKEL (reference sequence). V gave up 4 bases and J gave up 4 bases, with 13 bases separating them. DNA for the CDR3: TGTGCCAGCAGCCCAGAGGGTTGGGCCACTGAAGCTTTCTTT. Translating gives CASSPEGWATEAFF.

This chain connects TRBV4-3 to TRBJ2-1, with D uncertain. V lost 4 bases, J lost 10 bases, and 14 bases lay in between. This CDR3 is 13 amino acids long. Germline V gene lookup returns CDR1 LGHNA and CDR2 YSLEER. The CDR3 protein is CASSPIFIGEQFF. The CDR3 coding sequence is TGCGCCAGCAGCCCCATTTTTATCGGGGAGCAGTTCTTC.

The chain joins TRBV27 to TRBJ1-6, with D possibly being TRBD1 (5 bases). Trimming took 3 bases from V and 8 from J, leaving 11 bases between them. CDR1 is MNHEY and CDR2 is SMNVEV in the germline V gene (reference sequence). The CDR3 spans 14 residues. The CDR3 sequence: CASSFPGKDSPLHF. In DNA form, the CDR3 reads TGTGCCAGCAGTTTTCCAGGGAAGGATTCACCCCTCCACTTT.

V is TRBV19 and J is TRBJ2-2; D is possibly TRBD1 (5 bases). The ends were cut back, 4 bases at V and 4 bases at J, with 19 bases in the middle. Germline loops: CDR1 LNHDA, CDR2 SQIVND (reference sequence). The CDR3 consists of 17 residues. The CDR3 is CASSNTLTAAFTGELFF. The CDR3 region has the DNA TGTGCCAGTAGTAATACGCTGACAGCCGCCTTCACCGGGGAGCTGTTTTTT. The full variable domain, rest sourced from reference TRBV19 and TRBJ2-2, is DGGITQSPKYLFRKEGQNVTLSCEQNLNHDAMYWYRQDPGQGLRLIYYSQIVNDFQKGDIAEGYSVSREKKESFPLTVTSAQKNPTAFYLCASSNTLTAAFTGELFFGEGSRLTVL.

The chain has TRBV19 and TRBJ2-5, with TRBD2 matching 12 bases. Germline V gene lookup returns CDR1 LNHDA and CDR2 SQIVND (reference sequence). Unmatched junction bases numbered 4, after V lost 0 bases and J lost 5 bases. The CDR3 has 16 amino acids. CDR3 in amino acids: CASSIDSTSGRETQYF. The CDR3 DNA is TGTGCCAGTAGTATAGATTCCACTAGCGGGAGGGAGACCCAGTACTTC.

The rearrangement joins TRBV11-2 to TRBJ2-5; D is uncertain. The V gene lost 5 bases and the J gene lost 7 bases, with 11 bases spanning the gap. There are 12 residues in the CDR3. Looked up from germline, CDR1 is SGHAT and CDR2 is FQNNGV. The CDR3 sequence is CASSTLSGTQYF. CDR3 nucleotide sequence: TGTGCCAGCAGCACCCTCTCCGGGACCCAGTACTTC.